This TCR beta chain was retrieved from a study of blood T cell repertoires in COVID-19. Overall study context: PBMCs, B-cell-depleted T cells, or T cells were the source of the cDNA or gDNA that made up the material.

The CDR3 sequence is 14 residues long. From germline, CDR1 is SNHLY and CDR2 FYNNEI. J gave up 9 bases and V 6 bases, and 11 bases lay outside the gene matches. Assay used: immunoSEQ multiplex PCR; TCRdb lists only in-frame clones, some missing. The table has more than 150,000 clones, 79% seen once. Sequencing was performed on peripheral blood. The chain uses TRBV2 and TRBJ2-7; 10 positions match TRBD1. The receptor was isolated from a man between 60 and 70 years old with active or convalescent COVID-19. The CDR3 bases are TGTGCCAGCAGGGGGGAGGGACAGGGGTCACGGCAGTACTTC. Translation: CASRGEGQGSRQYF.